This T cell receptor (beta chain) is drawn from a study of blood T cell repertoires in COVID-19. Across the study: Italy, Spain and the United States were the sources of the convalescent and acute COVID-19 samples. Sources were T cells, B-cell-depleted T cells, or PBMCs; the material itself was cDNA or gDNA.

As handled by the study authors: Nucleated cell counts were estimated from reference gene primer amplification. Clones were read by immunoSEQ multiplex PCR, and TCRdb kept only the in-frame ones, dropping some. The V and J calls and clone size are taken from that table; D and trimming were inferred from the DNA. The data contain around 220,000 clones, roughly 84% of them singletons. Germline lookup yields CDR1 SEHNR and CDR2 FQNEAQ (reference sequence). Germline trimming cut 2 bases from V and 4 bases from J; bases unmatched to any gene: 2. This CDR3 is built from 15 residues. The sample comprised peripheral blood. The rearrangement links TRBV7-9 to TRBJ2-2, with 9 bases lining up with TRBD2. The TCR was taken from a woman in her thirties or forties with active or convalescent COVID-19. The CDR3, as DNA: TGTGCCAGCAGCTTACGGCGGGGGGGCACCGGGGAGCTGTTTTTT. As protein: CASSLRRGGTGELFF.